Listed below are T cell receptor beta chains from one sample, sequenced in a study of CD8 T cells in ankylosing spondylitis. TCRdb independently ran MiXCR on the 5' RACE reads; one entry per CDR3 protein. The sample holds 350,000 to 550,000 distinct CDR3 sequences, roughly a quarter seen once. The sequencing sample was made of blood, either unsorted or a sorted T cell fraction (not recorded which). These receptors were obtained from a male donor with ankylosing spondylitis. The CDR3 runs from the conserved cysteine through the conserved F or W. The D gene is left open where the match is weak. Clone size, where shown, is once, few, many, or a class for clones that have expanded.

>NA|NA|TRBV6-1|14|TRBJ1-5
TGTGCCAGCAGTGAAGCACAGAGCAATCAGCCCCAGCATTTT
CASSEAQSNQPQHF
>TRBD1|NA|TRBV7-8|17|TRBJ1-2
TGTGCCAGCAGCGCTCTACAGGGGACTCTATCTAACTATGGCTACACCTTC
CASSALQGTLSNYGYTF
>NA|few|TRBV11-2|17|TRBJ1-2
TGTGCCAGCAGCTTAACGACCGGGGGCCGCTGGATTGATGGCTACACCTTC
CASSLTTGGRWIDGYTF
>TRBD1|few|TRBV20-1|16|TRBJ2-3
TGCAGTGCTAGAGACCCCGGACAGGGTGGTCCAGATACGCAGTATTTT
CSARDPGQGGPDTQYF
>NA|NA|TRBV11-2|14|TRBJ2-5
TGTGCCAGCAACCCCCGGCCCCTTATGGAGACCCAGTACTTC
CASNPRPLMETQYF
>NA|NA|TRBV5-1|15|TRBJ1-1
TGCGCCAGCAGCTCTCCAGGCACCATGAACACTGAAGCTTTCTTT
CASSSPGTMNTEAFF
>NA|NA|TRBV20-1|14|TRBJ1-3
TGCAGTGCTAGAGCTAGGGGCTCTGGAAACACCATATATTTT
CSARARGSGNTIYF
>NA|few|TRBV6-4|15|TRBJ2-3
TGTGCCAGCAGTGACTCGCCAGGAATTACAGATACGCAGTATTTT
CASSDSPGITDTQYF
>NA|NA|TRBV24-1|15|TRBJ2-3
TGTGCCACCAGTGACCAAGCGAAGGACACAGATACGCAGTATTTT
CATSDQAKDTDTQYF
>TRBD1|few|TRBV12-3/TRBV12-4|13|TRBJ1-5
TGTGCCAGCACTGACAGGGAGGATCAGCCCCAGCATTTT
CASTDREDQPQHF
>NA|few|TRBV5-5|16|TRBJ2-3
TGTGCCAGCAGCTTGGGGGTTCGACAGACCACAGATACGCAGTATTTT
CASSLGVRQTTDTQYF
>NA|NA|TRBV5-1|15|TRBJ2-7
TGCGCCAGCAGCTTTGAAAAGCTAACTTCCTACGAGCAGTACTTC
CASSFEKLTSYEQYF
>NA|few|TRBV5-1|14|TRBJ2-7
TGCGCCAGCTATGAAGGTGGAGGAGTCTACGAGCAGTACTTC
CASYEGGGVYEQYF
>NA|NA|TRBV24-1|12|TRBJ1-2
TGTGCCACCCCCCCGGGGTTTTGGGGCTACACCTTC
CATPPGFWGYTF
>NA|NA|TRBV11-2|14|TRBJ2-1
TGTGCCAGCACCTTTTCGGACCGAAACAATGAGCAGTTCTTC
CASTFSDRNNEQFF
>TRBD2|many|TRBV5-1|15|TRBJ2-1
TGCGCCAGCAGCTTCACTAGCGGGTTGTACAATGAGCAGTTCTTC
CASSFTSGLYNEQFF
>NA|NA|TRBV12-3/TRBV12-4|13|TRBJ1-1
TGTGCCAGCAGTCGACGACAGAGCCCTGAAGCTTTCTTT
CASSRRQSPEAFF
>TRBD1|NA|TRBV20-1|13|TRBJ1-5
TGCAGTGCCATAGACAGGGCGCGTCAGCCCCAGCATTTT
CSAIDRARQPQHF
>TRBD2|NA|TRBV20-1|14|TRBJ2-3
TGCAGTGCTAGGAAAGCGGGAAACACAGATACGCAGTATTTT
CSARKAGNTDTQYF
>NA|few|TRBV20-1|15|TRBJ2-1
TGCAGTGCCGACCCAGCGGTAAGCTCCTACAATGAGCAGTTCTTC
CSADPAVSSYNEQFF
>NA|few|TRBV20-1|13|TRBJ2-2
TGCAGTGCTAGAGGAGCGAACACCGGGGAGCTGTTTTTT
CSARGANTGELFF
>NA|NA|TRBV2|14|TRBJ1-4
TGTGCCAGCAGCCCCCGGGACGCCTTTGAAAAACTGTTTTTT
CASSPRDAFEKLFF
>TRBD2|NA|TRBV6-1|17|TRBJ2-1
TGTGCCAGCAGTCGAATCCCGGGACTAGACCCTTACAATGAGCAGTTCTTC
CASSRIPGLDPYNEQFF
>TRBD2|many|TRBV5-1|21|TRBJ2-1
TGCGCCAGCAGCCGACCACGGACTAGCGGGAGTATTTCGAGCTCCTACAATGAGCAGTTCTTC
CASSRPRTSGSISSSYNEQFF
>NA|NA|TRBV5-1|16|TRBJ2-6
TGCGCCAGCAGCTTGGTCCAGGGACCAGGGGCCAACGTCCTGACTTTC
CASSLVQGPGANVLTF
>NA|NA|TRBV6-2/TRBV6-3|15|TRBJ2-3
TGTGCCAGCAGTTACTCGAAGGAGGGAACAGATACGCAGTATTTT
CASSYSKEGTDTQYF
>TRBD1|few|TRBV28|15|TRBJ2-5
TGTGCCAGCAGTCCGGGGGGACAGGGGGCTGAGACCCAGTACTTC
CASSPGGQGAETQYF
>NA|NA|TRBV6-1|16|TRBJ1-5
TGTGCCAGCAGTGAAGCCCTGGGGGATTTCGGCCAGCCCCAGCATTTT
CASSEALGDFGQPQHF
>TRBD2|NA|TRBV29-1|14|TRBJ2-7
TGCAGCGTTGAAACTAGCGGGTCTTCCTACGAGCAGTACTTC
CSVETSGSSYEQYF
>NA|NA|TRBV24-1|12|TRBJ1-2
TGTGCCACCAGGACAGAGGGCTATGGCTACACCTTC
CATRTEGYGYTF
>TRBD1|few|TRBV7-9|14|TRBJ1-1
TGTGCCAGCAGCGAACAGGGGGCGCGGACTGAAGCTTTCTTT
CASSEQGARTEAFF
>NA|NA|TRBV20-1|15|TRBJ2-4
TGCAGTGCTAGAGGGACTGGTCTTGCGGGAAACATTCAGTACTTC
CSARGTGLAGNIQYF
>NA|NA|TRBV29-1|13|TRBJ2-3
TGCAGCGCCGGGCTGGGGCGCACAGATACGCAGTATTTT
CSAGLGRTDTQYF
>NA|few|TRBV27|16|TRBJ1-6
NA
CASSFLADSYNSPLHF
>TRBD2|few|TRBV10-3|15|TRBJ2-3
TGTGCCATCAGTGGACTAGCGGGAGCCACAGATACGCAGTATTTT
CAISGLAGATDTQYF
>TRBD2|few|TRBV20-1|17|TRBJ2-3
TGCAGTGCTAGCCGAAGGCTAGCGGGAGGGATGACAGATACGCAGTATTTT
CSASRRLAGGMTDTQYF
>NA|NA|TRBV20-1|14|TRBJ2-2
TGCAGTGCTAGAGGGACGACGAACACCGGGGAGCTGTTTTTT
CSARGTTNTGELFF
>NA|few|TRBV11-3|11|TRBJ2-3
TGTGCCAGCAGCTTACAAGATACGCAGTATTTT
CASSLQDTQYF
>TRBD1|NA|TRBV25-1|14|TRBJ2-5
TGTGCCAGCAGTGAATTGACAGGGGGGGAGACCCAGTACTTC
CASSELTGGETQYF
>NA|NA|TRBV7-9|13|TRBJ2-1
TGTGCCAGCAGCTTGTCCAGTAATCGCGAGCAGTTCTTC
CASSLSSNREQFF
>NA|NA|TRBV18|10|TRBJ2-1
TGTGCCAGCTCAGGCAGGGAGCAGTTCTTC
CASSGREQFF
>NA|NA|TRBV7-9|12|TRBJ2-1
TGTGCCAGCAGCTTCCCCGTGTCTGAGCAGTTCTTC
CASSFPVSEQFF
>NA|few|TRBV20-1|14|TRBJ1-1
TGCAGTGCAGCAAAGGACAGCATGAACACTGAAGCTTTCTTT
CSAAKDSMNTEAFF
>TRBD1|few|TRBV12-3/TRBV12-4|15|TRBJ1-5
TGTGCCAGCAGTTTTTTCGGACAGGCCAATCAGCCCCAGCATTTT
CASSFFGQANQPQHF
>NA|NA|TRBV19|15|TRBJ2-1
TGTGCCAGTAGTATAGCGGGGGGACAGTACAATGAGCAGTTCTTC
CASSIAGGQYNEQFF
>NA|NA|TRBV29-1|14|TRBJ2-5
TGCAGCGTTGGCCAAGGGCAGTCCAAAGAGACCCAGTACTTC
CSVGQGQSKETQYF
>NA|few|TRBV12-3/TRBV12-4|12|TRBJ1-1
TGTGCCAGCAGTTATCAGGAGGCTGAAGCTTTCTTT
CASSYQEAEAFF
>NA|NA|TRBV5-1|15|TRBJ1-1
TGCGCCAGCAGGCCCTACGGGGGGCAGAACACTGAAGCTTTCTTT
CASRPYGGQNTEAFF
>TRBD1|NA|TRBV6-1|15|TRBJ1-5
TGTGCCAGCAGACCGACAGGGGTTGGAAATCAGCCCCAGCATTTT
CASRPTGVGNQPQHF
>NA|NA|TRBV20-1|15|TRBJ2-1
TGCAGTGCTAGAGATCCGGGCGGACCCTACAATGAGCAGTTCTTC
CSARDPGGPYNEQFF
>TRBD2|NA|TRBV5-1|16|TRBJ2-5
TGCGCCAGCAGCTTGGGGACTAGCGGAAAACAAGAGACCCAGTACTTC
CASSLGTSGKQETQYF
>TRBD2|few|TRBV6-1|16|TRBJ2-7
TGTGCCAGCAGTACAACTAGCGGGAGGGGGATCTACGAGCAGTACTTC
CASSTTSGRGIYEQYF
>NA|NA|TRBV20-1|12|TRBJ2-5
TGCAGTGATCTAGGACTCGGCGGGACCCAGTACTTC
CSDLGLGGTQYF
>TRBD1|NA|TRBV20-1|14|TRBJ1-5
TGCAGTGCTAGAAAGGGGGCTGGGAATCAGCCCCAGCATTTT
CSARKGAGNQPQHF
>NA|NA|TRBV20-1|14|TRBJ2-1
TGCAGTGCTAGAGCAGGGTTCTCCTACAATGAGCAGTTCTTC
CSARAGFSYNEQFF
>TRBD2|few|TRBV5-1|16|TRBJ2-3
TGCGCCAGCAGCACGGGACTAGCGGGAGCCGGGGATACGCAGTATTTT
CASSTGLAGAGDTQYF
>TRBD2|NA|TRBV5-1|17|TRBJ2-3
TGCGCCAGCAAAGCACTCCAACCTGGGACTAGTCCAGATACGCAGTATTTT
CASKALQPGTSPDTQYF
>NA|many|TRBV29-1|13|TRBJ2-1
TGCAGCGTTGAACGTCTACTGAACAATGAGCAGTTCTTC
CSVERLLNNEQFF
>NA|NA|TRBV3-1|13|TRBJ2-1
TGTGCCAGCAGCCAAGACTGGATCAATGAGCAGTTCTTC
CASSQDWINEQFF
>NA|NA|TRBV20-1|17|TRBJ2-1
TGCAGTGCTAGAGCCCCCCGACTAGGCCCGACCTACAATGAGCAGTTCTTC
CSARAPRLGPTYNEQFF